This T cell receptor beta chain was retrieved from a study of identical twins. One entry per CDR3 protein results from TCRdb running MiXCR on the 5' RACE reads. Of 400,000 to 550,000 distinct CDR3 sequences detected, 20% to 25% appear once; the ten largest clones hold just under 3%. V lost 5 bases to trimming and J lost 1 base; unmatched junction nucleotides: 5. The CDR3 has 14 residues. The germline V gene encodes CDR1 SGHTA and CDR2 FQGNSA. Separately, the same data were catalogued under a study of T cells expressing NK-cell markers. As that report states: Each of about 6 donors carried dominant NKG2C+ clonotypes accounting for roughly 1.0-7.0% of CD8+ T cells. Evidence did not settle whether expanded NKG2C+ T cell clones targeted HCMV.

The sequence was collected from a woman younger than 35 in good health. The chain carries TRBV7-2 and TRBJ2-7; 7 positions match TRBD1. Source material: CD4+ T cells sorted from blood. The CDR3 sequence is CASSESTGSYEQYF. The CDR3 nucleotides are TGTGCCAGCAGCGAATCGACAGGGTCCTACGAGCAGTACTTC.